The 23 T cell receptor beta chains below were found in one sample sequenced in a study of human T cells and chemical hapten exposure. Time point of the sample: patch test 1, 2 weeks after DPC sensitization. Treatment reported: therapeutic diphenylcyclopropenone sensitization with weekly scalp DPC. Each CDR3 protein is one row after TCRdb ran MiXCR on the RACE reads. The repertoire holds fewer than 200,000 distinct CDR3 sequences, with under 25% as singletons. The starting material was whole blood, obtained in connection with sensitization to the hapten diphenylcyclopropenone (DPC). These receptors all stem from a woman aged 45-60 years with alopecia areata. Some clones in this sample may be carry-over from other donors' samples.

This clonotype was picked up a small number of times. This sequence joins TRBV29-1 and TRBJ2-7; TRBD2 matches 10 bases. Trimming removed 3 bases from V and 4 bases from J; junction bases left unmatched: 12. The length of the CDR3 is 16 residues. CDR1 and CDR2 (germline): SQVTM, ANQGSEA. The CDR3 bases are TGCAGCGTTGAGGTAGCGGGAGGCCCGGAGCTATACGAGCAGTACTTC. As protein: CSVEVAGGPELYEQYF.

This clonotype was picked up a small number of times. The chain has TRBV29-1 and TRBJ2-2; D perhaps matches TRBD2 (5 bases). Trimming stripped 3 bases from V and 3 bases from J, with 5 bases between. The CDR3 runs to 12 residues. CDR1 is SQVTM and CDR2 is ANQGSEA in the germline V gene. The DNA of the CDR3 is TGCAGCGTTGAGAGGGACACCGGGGAGCTGTTTTTT. It translates to CSVERDTGELFF.

The chain uses TRBV3-1 and TRBJ1-5; no definite D call. The V end lost 2 bases, the J end lost 6 bases, and 14 bases lay between the germline ends. This CDR3 is 15 amino acids long. Germline-derived CDR1 and CDR2 are LGHDT and YNNKEL (reference sequence). CDR3 loop: CASSQNGLPGQPQHF. CDR3 nucleotides: TGTGCCAGCAGCCAAAACGGGCTTCCCGGTCAGCCCCAGCATTTT.

The CDR3 sequence: CASSDKGQSNTGELFF. In DNA form, the CDR3 reads TGTGCCAGCAGCGATAAGGGACAGTCGAACACCGGGGAGCTGTTTTTT. This rearrangement joins TRBV3-1 to TRBJ2-2; 7 positions agree with TRBD1. CDR1 is LGHDT and CDR2 is YNNKEL in the germline V gene (reference sequence). The CDR3 spans 16 residues. The J segment lost 0 bases and the V segment lost 5 bases, leaving 6 bases of the junction unmatched. Variable domain in full (rest from reference TRBV3-1 and TRBJ2-2): DTAVSQTPKYLVTQMGNDKSIKCEQNLGHDTMYWYKQDSKKFLKIMFSYNNKELIINETVPNRFSPKSPDKAHLNLHINSLELGDSAVYFCASSDKGQSNTGELFFGEGSRLTVL.

In this sample, this clonotype turned up a few times. The chain employs TRBV29-1 and TRBJ2-3; possible D gene TRBD1, 6 bases. V lost 6 bases and J 2 bases, leaving 15 bases between the germline ends. The CDR3 is 14 residues long. Germline CDR1 is SQVTM and CDR2 is ANQGSEA. The CDR3, as DNA: TGCAGCGTCTCGAAGTCAGGGGCCACAGATACGCAGTATTTT. Translation: CSVSKSGATDTQYF.

The table lists this clonotype with a few counts. V usage is TRBV12-3 or TRBV12-4 and J usage is TRBJ1-2, with a weak D call TRBD1 (5 bases). Trimming removed 5 bases from V and 7 bases from J, with 17 bases in between. This CDR3 contains 14 residues. CDR3 region: CASSGVGAGTGYTF. The CDR3, as DNA: TGTGCCAGCAGTGGTGTCGGGGCGGGGACTGGCTACACCTTC.

The rearrangement links TRBV29-1 to TRBJ2-1; D remains unclear. Germline lookup yields CDR1 SQVTM and CDR2 ANQGSEA. V dropped 8 bases and J dropped 7 bases, with 15 bases sitting between them. The CDR3 extends over 12 amino acids. In DNA form, the CDR3 reads TGCAGCACCGGGCAGCCACGTAATGAGCAGTTCTTC. Residues: CSTGQPRNEQFF.

CDR3 sequence: CASSPTGVQETQYF. CDR3 in DNA: TGTGCCAGCAGCCCTACAGGGGTCCAAGAGACCCAGTACTTC. The V gene is TRBV27, the J gene TRBJ2-5, with 7 nucleotides matching TRBD1. There are 14 residues in the CDR3. Unmatched junction bases numbered 5, after V lost 6 bases and J lost 1 base. Looked up from germline, CDR1 is MNHEY and CDR2 is SMNVEV (reference sequence).

This clonotype appeared a few times. This chain joins TRBV3-1 and TRBJ1-5; 7 bases map to TRBD1. Looked up from germline, CDR1 is LGHDT and CDR2 is YNNKEL (reference sequence). CDR3 length: 14 amino acids. V lost 5 bases, J lost 0 bases, and 1 base stayed unmatched. CDR3 sequence (DNA): TGTGCCAGCAGCGACAGGGATAGCAATCAGCCCCAGCATTTT. It is translated as CASSDRDSNQPQHF.

This clonotype has a handful of counts. The rearrangement joins TRBV12-3 or TRBV12-4 to TRBJ1-5, with TRBD1 matching 8 bases. The CDR3 has 18 amino acids. V was pared by 3 bases and J by 0 bases, with 10 bases of the junction left unmatched. CDR3 DNA sequence: TGTGCCAGCAGTTTTCAGGGGGCGGATATTTATAGCAATCAGCCCCAGCATTTT. Protein sequence: CASSFQGADIYSNQPQHF.

The chain joins TRBV20-1 to TRBJ2-3, with TRBD2 as a possible D gene (6 bases). CDR3 length equals 13 residues. Germline V gene sequence: CDR1 DFQATT, CDR2 SNEGSKA (reference sequence). V shed 5 bases and J shed 5 bases, with 14 bases lying between them. In DNA, the CDR3 is TGCAGTGCTTCCCGGGACTCCGGAGATACGCAGTATTTT. Its translation: CSASRDSGDTQYF.

The chain employs TRBV6-5 and TRBJ1-5; D gene uncertain. Trimming shortened V by 7 bases and J by 2 bases, and 12 bases separated the two germline ends. The CDR3 covers 14 residues. Germline assignment: CDR1 MNHEY and CDR2 SVGAGI. The DNA for the CDR3 is TGTGCCAGCATGGCTCCCGGCGGCAATCAGCCCCAGCATTTT. Protein product: CASMAPGGNQPQHF.

This clonotype showed up just a few times. The rearrangement uses TRBV20-1 and TRBJ1-1; 11 bases map to TRBD1. The CDR3 is 15 residues long. CDR1 and CDR2 from the germline V gene are DFQATT and SNEGSKA (reference sequence). The trim removed 3 bases at V and 4 bases at J, leaving 7 bases unmatched. The CDR3 DNA is TGCAGTGCTAGGTCTGGGACAGGGGGGGTCACTGAAGCTTTCTTT. Residues: CSARSGTGGVTEAFF.

This clonotype turned up a few times. The rearrangement joins TRBV7-9 to TRBJ1-5; the match to TRBD1 covers 11 bases. Unmatched junction bases numbered 4, after V lost 5 bases and J lost 4 bases. This CDR3 contains 15 residues. Germline V gene sequence: CDR1 SEHNR, CDR2 FQNEAQ (reference sequence). CDR3 protein: CASSKGTGGNQPQHF. The DNA for the CDR3 is TGTGCCAGCAGCAAAGGGACAGGGGGAAATCAGCCCCAGCATTTT.

The V and J genes are TRBV11-2 and TRBJ1-4; 7 bases map to TRBD1. Germline V CDR1 and CDR2: SGHAT, FQNNGV. The CDR3 covers 15 residues. After removal of 6 bases from V and 0 bases from J, the junction contained 4 bases not matched to a gene. CDR3 bases: TGTGCCAGCAGGCCAGGGACAGCAACTAATGAAAAACTGTTTTTT. This codes for CASRPGTATNEKLFF.

V is TRBV7-8 and J is TRBJ2-7; the D is unclear. Trimming removed 5 bases at V and 1 base at J, with 9 bases between. Germline CDR1 reads SGHVS; CDR2 reads FQNEAQ. This CDR3 is 13 amino acids long. The CDR3 nucleotides read TGTGCCAGCAGCCTGGGCCCATCCTACGAGCAGTACTTC. Residues: CASSLGPSYEQYF.

V gene TRBV29-1 combines with J gene TRBJ2-5, with D unclear. The CDR3 runs to 11 residues. The ends were cut back, 8 bases at V and 1 base at J, with 8 bases in the middle. Germline loops: CDR1 SQVTM, CDR2 ANQGSEA. CDR3 sequence (DNA): TGCAGCCACAGAGTCCAAGAGACCCAGTACTTC. It yields the protein CSHRVQETQYF. The full variable domain, in which reference TRBV29-1 and TRBJ2-5 provide the parts outside the CDR3, is SAVISQKPSRDICQRGTSLTIQCQVDSQVTMMFWYRQQPGQSLTLIATANQGSEATYESGFVIDKFPISRPNLTFSTLTVSNMSPEDSSIYLCSHRVQETQYFGPGTRLLVL.

This clonotype was counted only a few times. The rearrangement links TRBV3-1 to TRBJ2-7, with 9 bases identical to TRBD2. With V trimmed by 5 bases and J by 2 bases, 4 bases remained unmatched. Germline-derived CDR1 and CDR2 are LGHDT and YNNKEL (reference sequence). This CDR3 has 14 amino acids. CDR3 DNA: TGTGCCAGCAGCGTGCTAGCGGGAACCTACGAGCAGTACTTC. Translating gives CASSVLAGTYEQYF.

This clonotype has only a few counts. CDR3 in DNA: TGTGCCACCCGACTCTGGGGCTACAATGAGCAGTTCTTC. Its protein is CATRLWGYNEQFF. The chain recombines TRBV2 with TRBJ2-1; D gene unclear. The V gene's germline CDR1 is SNHLY and CDR2 FYNNEI. The V end lost 10 bases, the J end lost 3 bases, and 13 bases lay between the germline ends. This CDR3 contains 13 residues.

This clonotype was counted only a few times. The chain employs TRBV7-2 and TRBJ2-7; the match to TRBD2 covers 9 bases. Trimming took 5 bases from V and 4 from J; bases not matched to a gene: 6. The CDR3 is 14 residues long. Germline V CDR1 and CDR2: SGHTA, FQGNSA. As DNA, the CDR3 is TGTGCCAGCAGCCTAGGCGGGAGGGGATACGAGCAGTACTTC. It yields the protein CASSLGGRGYEQYF. The whole variable domain, remainder taken from reference TRBV7-2 and TRBJ2-7, is GAGVSQSPSNKVTEKGKDVELRCDPISGHTALYWYRQSLGQGLEFLIYFQGNSAPDKSGLPSDRFSAERTGGSVSTLTIQRTQQEDSAVYLCASSLGGRGYEQYFGPGTRLTVT.

The rearrangement joins TRBV12-3 or TRBV12-4 to TRBJ2-5; 15 nucleotides match TRBD2. This CDR3 comprises 16 residues. V shed 5 bases and J 5 bases; nucleotides not matched to a gene: 6. CDR3 region: CASSRTSGRAGETQYF. As DNA, the CDR3 is TGTGCCAGCAGTAGGACTAGCGGGAGGGCGGGGGAGACCCAGTACTTC.

Only a few counts were recorded for this clonotype. The chain recombines TRBV6-1 with TRBJ2-3; 7 nucleotides line up with TRBD2. In germline, CDR1 is MNHNS, CDR2 SASEGT. Trimming took 3 bases from V and 3 from J; bases not matched to a gene: 6. The CDR3 has 15 amino acids. CDR3 sequence: CASSERLAGTDTQYF. The DNA of the CDR3 is TGTGCCAGCAGTGAGAGACTAGCAGGGACAGATACGCAGTATTTT.

This clonotype has at least ten counts. The chain links TRBV20-1 to TRBJ2-1; D unresolved. V lost 3 bases, J lost 6 bases, and 18 bases lay in between. The CDR3 covers 15 residues. Germline CDR1 is DFQATT and CDR2 is SNEGSKA (reference sequence). The CDR3 sequence: CSARTLRRSVNEQFF. DNA for the CDR3: TGCAGTGCTAGGACCCTCCGCAGGAGTGTCAATGAGCAGTTCTTC.